This T cell receptor (beta chain) is from a study of breast tumors, draining lymph nodes, adjacent tissues. This clonotype was observed at least ten times. The CDR3 is made up of 16 amino acids. The ends were cut back, 4 bases at V and 0 bases at J, with 16 bases in the middle. CDR1 MGHRA and CDR2 YSYEKL come from the germline V gene. Via MiXCR, TCRdb re-called the multiplex PCR reads, giving one row per CDR3 protein. The repertoire holds more than 20,000 distinct CDR3 sequences, with around 23% as singletons. The genes are TRBV4-1 and TRBJ2-7; TRBD1 might be the D (5 bases). The receptor was derived from a female donor with breast cancer. Some clones in this sample may be carry-over from other donors' samples. The specimen sequenced was breast tumor tissue. DNA for the CDR3: TGCGCCAGCAGCCCCCATGGGGCCCCAAGCTCCTACGAGCAGTACTTC. It translates to CASSPHGAPSSYEQYF.